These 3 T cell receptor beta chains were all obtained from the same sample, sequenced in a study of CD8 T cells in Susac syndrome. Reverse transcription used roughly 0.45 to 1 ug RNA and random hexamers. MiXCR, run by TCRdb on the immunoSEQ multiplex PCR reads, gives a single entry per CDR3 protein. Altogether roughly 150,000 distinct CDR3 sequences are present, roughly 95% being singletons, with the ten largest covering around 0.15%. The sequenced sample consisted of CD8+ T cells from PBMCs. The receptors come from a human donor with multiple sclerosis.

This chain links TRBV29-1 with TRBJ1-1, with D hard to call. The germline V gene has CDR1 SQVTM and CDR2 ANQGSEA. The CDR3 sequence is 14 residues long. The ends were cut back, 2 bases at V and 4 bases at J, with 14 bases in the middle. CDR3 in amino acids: CSVENRLVATEAFF. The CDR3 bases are TGCAGCGTTGAAAACCGTCTAGTGGCCACTGAAGCTTTCTTT. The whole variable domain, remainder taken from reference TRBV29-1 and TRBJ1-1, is SAVISQKPSRDICQRGTSLTIQCQVDSQVTMMFWYRQQPGQSLTLIATANQGSEATYESGFVIDKFPISRPNLTFSTLTVSNMSPEDSSIYLCSVENRLVATEAFFGQGTRLTVV.

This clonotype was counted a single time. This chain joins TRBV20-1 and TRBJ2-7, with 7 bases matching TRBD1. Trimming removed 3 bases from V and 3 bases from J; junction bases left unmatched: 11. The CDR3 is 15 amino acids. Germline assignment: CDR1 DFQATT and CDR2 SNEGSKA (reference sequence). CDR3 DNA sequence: TGCAGTGCTAGCAAAGAGGGGACAGTGGACTACGAGCAGTACTTC. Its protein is CSASKEGTVDYEQYF.

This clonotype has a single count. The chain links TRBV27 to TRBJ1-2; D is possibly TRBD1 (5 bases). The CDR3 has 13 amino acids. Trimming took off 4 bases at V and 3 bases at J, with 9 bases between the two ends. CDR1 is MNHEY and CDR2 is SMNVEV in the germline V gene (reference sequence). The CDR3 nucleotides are TGTGCCAGCAGTTGGGGAGGGGACTATGGCTACACCTTC. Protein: CASSWGGDYGYTF.